This is a list of T cell receptor beta chains from one sample in a study of CD8 T cells in ankylosing spondylitis. TCRdb called the 5' RACE reads again in MiXCR, with one record for every CDR3 protein. This table holds 350,000 to 450,000 distinct CDR3 sequences, about 24% found once. Sequencing was carried out using blood, either unsorted or a sorted T cell fraction (not recorded which). The receptors derive from a male donor with ankylosing spondylitis. The CDR3 runs from the conserved cysteine through the conserved F or W. A D gene is named only where the DNA matches it firmly. Expanded clones get a size class; other rows say once, few or many, or leave the size out.

cdr3_aa: CSAIPTANTGELFF; cdr3_nt: TGCAGTGCGATACCCACCGCGAACACCGGGGAGCTGTTTTTT; v_call: TRBV20-1; clone_size: -; j_call: TRBJ2-2; d_call: -
cdr3_aa: CASSESVWSQNTGELFF; cdr3_nt: TGTGCCAGCAGTGAATCGGTATGGAGTCAGAACACCGGGGAGCTGTTTTTT; v_call: TRBV25-1; clone_size: -; j_call: TRBJ2-2; d_call: -
cdr3_aa: CSAPSGQNTGELFF; cdr3_nt: TGCAGTGCCCCCAGTGGGCAGAACACCGGGGAGCTGTTTTTT; v_call: TRBV20-1; clone_size: -; j_call: TRBJ2-2; d_call: -
cdr3_aa: CASSLVRQGRTYGYTF; cdr3_nt: TGTGCCAGCAGCTTAGTTCGGCAGGGGCGAACTTATGGCTACACCTTC; v_call: TRBV7-2; clone_size: few; j_call: TRBJ1-2; d_call: -
cdr3_aa: CASTEQGKVSEQYF; cdr3_nt: TGTGCCAGCACTGAGCAGGGGAAAGTCAGCGAGCAGTACTTC; v_call: TRBV12-3/TRBV12-4; clone_size: once; j_call: TRBJ2-7; d_call: -
cdr3_aa: CASSTKTGGDYGYTF; cdr3_nt: TGCGCCAGCAGCACGAAGACAGGGGGCGACTATGGCTACACCTTC; v_call: TRBV5-1; clone_size: few; j_call: TRBJ1-2; d_call: TRBD1
cdr3_aa: CASSPDRGLQETQYF; cdr3_nt: TGTGCCAGCAGCCCGGACAGGGGGCTTCAAGAGACCCAGTACTTC; v_call: TRBV3-1; clone_size: few; j_call: TRBJ2-5; d_call: TRBD1
cdr3_aa: CASSKRLRDRSIIAKNIQYF; cdr3_nt: TGTGCCAGCAGCAAACGCTTAAGGGACAGGAGTATCATAGCCAAAAACATTCAGTACTTC; v_call: TRBV21-1; clone_size: few; j_call: TRBJ2-4; d_call: -
cdr3_aa: CATSGDNEKLFF; cdr3_nt: TGTGCCACCAGTGGAGATAACGAAAAACTGTTTTTT; v_call: TRBV24-1; clone_size: once; j_call: TRBJ1-4; d_call: -
cdr3_aa: CASSLAPGAQPQHF; cdr3_nt: TGCGCCAGCAGCTTGGCTCCAGGGGCCCAGCCCCAGCATTTT; v_call: TRBV5-1; clone_size: few; j_call: TRBJ1-5; d_call: -
cdr3_aa: CATSRAPQGISYNEQFF; cdr3_nt: TGTGCCACCAGCAGAGCCCCACAGGGGATCTCCTACAATGAGCAGTTCTTC; v_call: TRBV15; clone_size: -; j_call: TRBJ2-1; d_call: TRBD1
cdr3_aa: CATSSGGSTSETQYF; cdr3_nt: TGTGCCACCAGTTCCGGCGGGTCAACGTCAGAGACCCAGTACTTC; v_call: TRBV24-1; clone_size: -; j_call: TRBJ2-5; d_call: -
cdr3_aa: CAINPGGEANYGYTF; cdr3_nt: TGTGCCATAAACCCCGGCGGAGAAGCTAACTATGGCTACACCTTC; v_call: TRBV10-3; clone_size: -; j_call: TRBJ1-2; d_call: -
cdr3_aa: CASSLALEETQYF; cdr3_nt: TGTGCCAGCAGCCTAGCCCTGGAGGAGACCCAGTACTTC; v_call: TRBV28; clone_size: -; j_call: TRBJ2-5; d_call: -
cdr3_aa: CSARVRTSGTDTQYF; cdr3_nt: TGCAGTGCTAGAGTTCGGACTAGCGGCACAGATACGCAGTATTTT; v_call: TRBV20-1; clone_size: few; j_call: TRBJ2-3; d_call: TRBD2
cdr3_aa: CASSRTGYYDGELFF; cdr3_nt: TGCGCCAGCAGCCGGACAGGGTATTACGACGGGGAGCTGTTTTTT; v_call: TRBV5-1; clone_size: -; j_call: TRBJ2-2; d_call: TRBD1
cdr3_aa: CASSLGGGDSNQPQHF; cdr3_nt: TGTGCCAGCAGCTTAGGGGGGGGCGATAGCAATCAGCCCCAGCATTTT; v_call: TRBV7-9; clone_size: few; j_call: TRBJ1-5; d_call: -
cdr3_aa: CASSLSVAGVNEQFF; cdr3_nt: TGCGCCAGCAGCTTGTCAGTAGCGGGGGTCAATGAGCAGTTCTTC; v_call: TRBV5-1; clone_size: few; j_call: TRBJ2-1; d_call: TRBD2
cdr3_aa: CASSLGGAGYTF; cdr3_nt: TGTGCCAGCAGCCTAGGGGGAGCTGGCTACACCTTC; v_call: TRBV3-1; clone_size: few; j_call: TRBJ1-2; d_call: -
cdr3_aa: CASSLRTGKAFF; cdr3_nt: TGTGCCAGCAGCCTCCGAACAGGGAAAGCTTTCTTT; v_call: TRBV12-3/TRBV12-4; clone_size: many; j_call: TRBJ1-1; d_call: -
cdr3_aa: CASSLLGGGRPHNEQFF; cdr3_nt: TGTGCCAGCAGCTTACTAGGGGGCGGGAGGCCCCACAATGAGCAGTTCTTC; v_call: TRBV7-2; clone_size: -; j_call: TRBJ2-1; d_call: -
cdr3_aa: CSASALTSGKNIQYF; cdr3_nt: TGCAGTGCTAGCGCACTGACTAGCGGCAAAAACATTCAGTACTTC; v_call: TRBV20-1; clone_size: -; j_call: TRBJ2-4; d_call: TRBD2
cdr3_aa: CASSLRGEEKLFF; cdr3_nt: TGCGCCAGCAGCTTAAGGGGAGAGGAGAAACTGTTTTTT; v_call: TRBV5-1; clone_size: few; j_call: TRBJ1-4; d_call: -
cdr3_aa: CSAPEATVSTDTQYF; cdr3_nt: TGCAGTGCTCCGGAGGCGACGGTTAGCACAGATACGCAGTATTTT; v_call: TRBV20-1; clone_size: few; j_call: TRBJ2-3; d_call: -
cdr3_aa: CASSSTLSSLHTEAFF; cdr3_nt: TGCGCCAGCAGCTCTACCCTTTCGAGTCTACACACTGAAGCTTTCTTT; v_call: TRBV5-1; clone_size: few; j_call: TRBJ1-1; d_call: -
cdr3_aa: CASSQGYARNQPQHF; cdr3_nt: TGCGCCAGCAGCCAAGGGTACGCTCGCAATCAGCCCCAGCATTTT; v_call: TRBV4-1; clone_size: few; j_call: TRBJ1-5; d_call: -
cdr3_aa: CATSDLSAIDNEQFF; cdr3_nt: TGTGCCACCAGTGACTTAAGCGCGATCGACAATGAGCAGTTCTTC; v_call: TRBV24-1; clone_size: once; j_call: TRBJ2-1; d_call: -
cdr3_aa: CSASPWEGGYTF; cdr3_nt: TGCAGTGCTAGTCCCTGGGAGGGAGGCTACACCTTC; v_call: TRBV20-1; clone_size: few; j_call: TRBJ1-2; d_call: -
cdr3_aa: CASSLASDNEQFF; cdr3_nt: TGTGCCAGCAGCTTAGCGTCGGACAATGAGCAGTTCTTC; v_call: TRBV7-2; clone_size: many; j_call: TRBJ2-1; d_call: -
cdr3_aa: CASSASSGRFNGELFF; cdr3_nt: TGTGCCAGCAGCGCTTCTAGCGGGAGGTTTAACGGGGAGCTGTTTTTT; v_call: TRBV7-9; clone_size: once; j_call: TRBJ2-2; d_call: TRBD2
cdr3_aa: CAWRASGRESGELFF; cdr3_nt: TGTGCCTGGAGGGCTAGCGGGAGGGAGAGCGGGGAGCTGTTTTTT; v_call: TRBV30; clone_size: -; j_call: TRBJ2-2; d_call: TRBD2
cdr3_aa: CASSPVAGANVLTF; cdr3_nt: TGTGCCAGCTCACCGGTCGCTGGGGCCAACGTCCTGACTTTC; v_call: TRBV18; clone_size: once; j_call: TRBJ2-6; d_call: -
cdr3_aa: CASSRESSTDTQYF; cdr3_nt: TGCGCCAGCAGCCGGGAAAGCAGCACAGATACGCAGTATTTT; v_call: TRBV5-1; clone_size: few; j_call: TRBJ2-3; d_call: -
cdr3_aa: CASSAQAGNQPQHF; cdr3_nt: TGTGCCAGCAGTGCCCAGGCGGGCAATCAGCCCCAGCATTTT; v_call: TRBV12-3/TRBV12-4; clone_size: -; j_call: TRBJ1-5; d_call: -
cdr3_aa: CSARDPGTGNPDTQYF; cdr3_nt: TGCAGTGCTAGAGATCCCGGGACAGGGAATCCAGATACGCAGTATTTT; v_call: TRBV20-1; clone_size: -; j_call: TRBJ2-3; d_call: TRBD1
cdr3_aa: CSATRDRGQYEQYF; cdr3_nt: TGCAGTGCTACCCGGGACAGGGGTCAATACGAGCAGTACTTC; v_call: TRBV20-1; clone_size: -; j_call: TRBJ2-7; d_call: TRBD1
cdr3_aa: CASSGRQQGYGHGYTF; cdr3_nt: TGTGCCAGCAGCGGGCGTCAACAGGGGTATGGTCATGGCTACACCTTC; v_call: TRBV9; clone_size: -; j_call: TRBJ1-2; d_call: TRBD1
cdr3_aa: CSASRTGAFYEQYF; cdr3_nt: TGCAGTGCCAGTAGGACAGGAGCCTTCTACGAGCAGTACTTC; v_call: TRBV20-1; clone_size: -; j_call: TRBJ2-7; d_call: TRBD1
cdr3_aa: CSGATGLAYEQYF; cdr3_nt: TGCAGCGGCGCTACAGGTTTAGCCTACGAGCAGTACTTC; v_call: TRBV29-1; clone_size: few; j_call: TRBJ2-7; d_call: -
cdr3_aa: CASSQVGTGLFSDTEAFF; cdr3_nt: TGTGCCAGCAGCCAAGTTGGGACAGGGCTTTTTTCTGACACTGAAGCTTTCTTT; v_call: TRBV3-1; clone_size: few; j_call: TRBJ1-1; d_call: TRBD1
cdr3_aa: CASSQEWGPYEQYF; cdr3_nt: TGTGCCAGCAGCCAAGAATGGGGACCCTACGAGCAGTACTTC; v_call: TRBV4-2; clone_size: -; j_call: TRBJ2-7; d_call: -
cdr3_aa: CASSLIGVGEKLFF; cdr3_nt: TGCGCCAGCAGCTTGATAGGGGTTGGTGAAAAACTGTTTTTT; v_call: TRBV5-1; clone_size: few; j_call: TRBJ1-4; d_call: -